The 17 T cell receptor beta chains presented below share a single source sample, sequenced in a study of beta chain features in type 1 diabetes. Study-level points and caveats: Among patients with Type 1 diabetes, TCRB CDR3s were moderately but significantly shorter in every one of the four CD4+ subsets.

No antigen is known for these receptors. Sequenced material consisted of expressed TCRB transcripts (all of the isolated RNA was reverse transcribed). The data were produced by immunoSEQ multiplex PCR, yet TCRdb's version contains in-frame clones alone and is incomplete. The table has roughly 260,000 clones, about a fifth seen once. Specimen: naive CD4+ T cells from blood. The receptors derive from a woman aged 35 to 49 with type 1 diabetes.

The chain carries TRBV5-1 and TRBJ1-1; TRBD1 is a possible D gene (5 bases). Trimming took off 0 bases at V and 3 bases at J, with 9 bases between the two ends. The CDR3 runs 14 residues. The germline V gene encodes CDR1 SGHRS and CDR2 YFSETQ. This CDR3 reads CASSLDGGHTEAFF. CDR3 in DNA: TGCGCCAGCAGCTTGGACGGGGGACACACTGAAGCTTTCTTT. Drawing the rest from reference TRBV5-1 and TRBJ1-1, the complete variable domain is KAGVTQTPRYLIKTRGQQVTLSCSPISGHRSVSWYQQTPGQGLQFLFEYFSETQRNKGNFPGRFSGRQFSNSRSEMNVSTLELGDSALYLCASSLDGGHTEAFFGQGTRLTVV.

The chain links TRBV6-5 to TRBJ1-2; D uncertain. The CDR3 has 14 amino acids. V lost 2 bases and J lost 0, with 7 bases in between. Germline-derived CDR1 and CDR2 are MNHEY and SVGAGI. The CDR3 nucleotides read TGTGCCAGCAGTTACATGGGAGCTAACTATGGCTACACCTTC. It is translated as CASSYMGANYGYTF.

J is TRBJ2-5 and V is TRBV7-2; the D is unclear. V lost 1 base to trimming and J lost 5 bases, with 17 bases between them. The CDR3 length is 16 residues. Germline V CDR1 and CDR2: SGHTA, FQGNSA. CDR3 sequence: CASSLESYASKETQYF. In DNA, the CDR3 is TGTGCCAGCAGCTTAGAATCCTACGCCTCTAAGGAGACCCAGTACTTC.

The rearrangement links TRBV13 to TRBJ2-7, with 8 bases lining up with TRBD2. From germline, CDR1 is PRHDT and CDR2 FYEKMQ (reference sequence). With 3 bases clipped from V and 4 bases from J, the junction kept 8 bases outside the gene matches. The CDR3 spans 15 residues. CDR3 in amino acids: CASSFRAGVGYEQYF. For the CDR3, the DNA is TGTGCCAGCAGCTTCAGAGCGGGGGTAGGGTACGAGCAGTACTTC.

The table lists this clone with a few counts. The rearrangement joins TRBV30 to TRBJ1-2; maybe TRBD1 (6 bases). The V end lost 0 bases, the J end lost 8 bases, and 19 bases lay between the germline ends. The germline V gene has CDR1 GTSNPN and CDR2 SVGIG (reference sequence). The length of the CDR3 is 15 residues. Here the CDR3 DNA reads TGTGCCTGGAGTGTAAGCGGCGGGGGCGGAAGAGGCTACACCTTC. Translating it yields CAWSVSGGGGRGYTF.

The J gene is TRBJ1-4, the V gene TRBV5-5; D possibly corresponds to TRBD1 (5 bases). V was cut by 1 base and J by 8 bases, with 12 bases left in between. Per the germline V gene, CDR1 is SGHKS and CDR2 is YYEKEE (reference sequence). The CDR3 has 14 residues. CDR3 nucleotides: TGTGCCAGCAGCTTGTTAGGGGAGGGCGAAAAACTGTTTTTT. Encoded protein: CASSLLGEGEKLFF.

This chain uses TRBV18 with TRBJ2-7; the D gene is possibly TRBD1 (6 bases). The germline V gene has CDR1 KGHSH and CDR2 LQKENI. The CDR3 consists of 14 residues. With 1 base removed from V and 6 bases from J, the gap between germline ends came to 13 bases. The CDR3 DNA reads TGTGCCAGCTCACCACGACAGGAAGAGAGCGAGCAGTACTTC. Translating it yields CASSPRQEESEQYF.

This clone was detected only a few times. This chain's CDR3 is CASSSRGDGGDTEAFF. The CDR3 DNA reads as TGCGCCAGCAGCTCCCGGGGGGATGGAGGTGACACTGAAGCTTTCTTT. The genes are TRBV4-3 and TRBJ1-1; D is perhaps TRBD1 (5 bases). This CDR3 spans 16 amino acids. Trimming took off 5 bases at V and 3 bases at J, with 19 bases between the two ends. Germline loops: CDR1 LGHNA, CDR2 YSLEER.

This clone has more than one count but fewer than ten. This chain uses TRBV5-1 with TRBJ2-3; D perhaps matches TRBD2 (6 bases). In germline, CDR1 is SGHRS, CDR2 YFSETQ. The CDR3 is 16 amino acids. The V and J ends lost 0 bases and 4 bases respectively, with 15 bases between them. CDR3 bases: TGCGCCAGCAGCTTGGCCGTTGGGGTAGCGGCAGATACGCAGTATTTT. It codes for CASSLAVGVAADTQYF.

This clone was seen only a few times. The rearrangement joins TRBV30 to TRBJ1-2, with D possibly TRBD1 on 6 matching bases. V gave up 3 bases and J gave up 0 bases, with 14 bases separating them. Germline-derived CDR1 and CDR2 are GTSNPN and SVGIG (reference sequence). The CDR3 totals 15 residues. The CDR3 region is CAWSAGDIPNYGYTF. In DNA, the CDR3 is TGTGCCTGGAGCGCCGGGGACATTCCTAACTATGGCTACACCTTC.

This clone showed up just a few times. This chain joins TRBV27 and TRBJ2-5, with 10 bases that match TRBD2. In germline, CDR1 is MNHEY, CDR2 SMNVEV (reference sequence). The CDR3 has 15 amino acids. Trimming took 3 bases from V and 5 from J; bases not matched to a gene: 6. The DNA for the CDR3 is TGTGCCAGCAGTTTCGCCCTAGCGGGAGTGGAGACCCAGTACTTC. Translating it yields CASSFALAGVETQYF.

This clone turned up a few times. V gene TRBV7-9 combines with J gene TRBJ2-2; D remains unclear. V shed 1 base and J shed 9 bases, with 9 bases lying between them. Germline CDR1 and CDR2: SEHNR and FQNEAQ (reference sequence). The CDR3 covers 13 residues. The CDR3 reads CASSLDGHRELFF. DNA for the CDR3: TGTGCCAGCAGCTTAGACGGTCACCGGGAGCTGTTTTTT.

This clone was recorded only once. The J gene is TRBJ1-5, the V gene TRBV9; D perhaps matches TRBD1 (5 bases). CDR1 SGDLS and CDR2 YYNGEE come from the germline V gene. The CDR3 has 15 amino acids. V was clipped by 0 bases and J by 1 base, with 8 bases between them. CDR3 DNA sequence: TGTGCCAGCAGCGTAGCCCCAGGGAGCAATCAGCCCCAGCATTTT. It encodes CASSVAPGSNQPQHF.

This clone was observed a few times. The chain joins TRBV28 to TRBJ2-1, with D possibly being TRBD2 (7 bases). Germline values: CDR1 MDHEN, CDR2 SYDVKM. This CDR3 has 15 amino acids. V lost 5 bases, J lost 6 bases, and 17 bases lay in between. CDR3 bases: TGTGCCAGCAGTCTCGCGGGGGCGATCGGCAATGAGCAGTTCTTC. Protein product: CASSLAGAIGNEQFF.

The CDR3 loop is CASSVAGQGWSPLHF. Written as DNA, the CDR3 is TGTGCCAGCAGCGTAGCGGGACAGGGGTGGTCACCCCTCCACTTT. The J gene is TRBJ1-6, the V gene TRBV9; 10 bases are a match to TRBD1. The CDR3 runs 15 residues. Trimming at V came to 0 bases and at J to 10 bases, leaving 4 bases not matched to a gene. CDR1 and CDR2 (germline): SGDLS, YYNGEE.

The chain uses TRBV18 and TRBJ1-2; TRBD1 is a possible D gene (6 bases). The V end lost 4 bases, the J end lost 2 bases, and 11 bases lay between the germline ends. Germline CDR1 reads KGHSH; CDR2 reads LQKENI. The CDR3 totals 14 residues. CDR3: CASSRGHTNYGYTF. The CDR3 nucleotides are TGTGCCAGCTCACGGGGACATACAAACTATGGCTACACCTTC.

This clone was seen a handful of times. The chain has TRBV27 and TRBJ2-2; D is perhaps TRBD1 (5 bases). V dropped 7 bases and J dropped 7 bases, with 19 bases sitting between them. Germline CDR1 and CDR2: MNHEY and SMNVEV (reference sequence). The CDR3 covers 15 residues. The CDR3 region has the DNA TGTGCCAGCACCCCATGGGCCAGGGCCGGCGGGGAGCTGTTTTTT. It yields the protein CASTPWARAGGELFF.